These 15 T cell receptor beta chains were all obtained from the same sample, sequenced in a study of T cell changes during pregnancy in multiple sclerosis. Method: immunoSEQ multiplex PCR; TCRdb's copy keeps in-frame clones and lacks some. The sample includes about 38,000 clones, approximately 93% seen only once; the top ten take roughly 8%. This material consisted of CD8+ T cells from peripheral blood mononuclear cells, taken in the third trimester of pregnancy. These receptors were obtained from a female donor with multiple sclerosis, enrolled in a pregnancy study.

The chain is built from TRBV5-1 and TRBJ1-1, with TRBD1 matching 9 bases. The CDR3 has 14 residues. The V gene's germline CDR1 is SGHRS and CDR2 YFSETQ. Losses at the gene ends were 4 bases for V and 6 bases for J; bases not matched to a gene: 7. The CDR3 sequence is CASSPGQGSPEAFF. CDR3 DNA sequence: TGCGCCAGCAGCCCGGGACAGGGAAGCCCTGAAGCTTTCTTT.

The chain employs TRBV5-1 and TRBJ2-5, with 10 positions matching TRBD2. CDR1 and CDR2 (germline): SGHRS, YFSETQ. The CDR3 totals 15 residues. J gave up 2 bases and V 6 bases, and 7 bases lay outside the gene matches. CDR3 nucleotides: TGCGCCAGCACTCCTAGCGGGGGACCACAAGAGACCCAGTACTTC. Its protein product is CASTPSGGPQETQYF. Using reference TRBV5-1 and TRBJ2-5 for the parts outside the CDR3, the full variable domain is KAGVTQTPRYLIKTRGQQVTLSCSPISGHRSVSWYQQTPGQGLQFLFEYFSETQRNKGNFPGRFSGRQFSNSRSEMNVSTLELGDSALYLCASTPSGGPQETQYFGPGTRLLVL.

The gene calls are TRBV15 and TRBJ1-3; 7 positions agree with TRBD1. Germline assignment: CDR1 LNHNV and CDR2 YYDKDF (reference sequence). The CDR3 loop spans 17 amino acids. J lost 0 bases, V lost 5 bases, and 10 bases had no gene match. The DNA of the CDR3 is TGTGCCACCAGCGCCCGGACAGGCCAATACTCTGGAAACACCATATATTTT. Its protein is CATSARTGQYSGNTIYF.

The chain recombines TRBV7-9 with TRBJ2-7; a weak D match, TRBD2 (6 bases). Trimming took 3 bases from V and 5 from J, leaving 11 bases between them. Per the germline V gene, CDR1 is SEHNR and CDR2 is FQNEAQ (reference sequence). The CDR3 runs 13 residues. The DNA for the CDR3 is TGTGCCAGCAGCTTGGGTGTAGCGGACGAGCAGTACTTC. This sequence encodes CASSLGVADEQYF.

The chain joins TRBV6-5 to TRBJ2-7; D gene unclear. Germline V gene lookup returns CDR1 MNHEY and CDR2 SVGAGI. The CDR3 length is 15 residues. V was pared by 6 bases and J by 2 bases, with 17 bases between. The CDR3 protein is CASRSELGFPYEQYF. CDR3 in DNA: TGTGCCAGCAGGTCTGAACTCGGGTTCCCCTACGAGCAGTACTTC.

This clone was seen once. The chain has TRBV9 and TRBJ2-5; TRBD2 matches at 11 bases. The CDR3 totals 16 residues. Trimming took 3 bases from V and 5 from J; bases not matched to a gene: 9. Germline V gene sequence: CDR1 SGDLS, CDR2 YYNGEE. The CDR3: CASSGIAGGPAETQYF. CDR3 nucleotides: TGTGCCAGCAGCGGTATAGCGGGGGGGCCCGCGGAGACCCAGTACTTC. Based on the CDR3 plus reference TRBV9 and TRBJ2-5, the full variable domain is DSGVTQTPKHLITATGQRVTLRCSPRSGDLSVYWYQQSLDQGLQFLIQYYNGEERAKGNILERFSAQQFPDLHSELNLSSLELGDSALYFCASSGIAGGPAETQYFGPGTRLLVL.

CDR3 region: CASSQADSSNQPQHF. The DNA for the CDR3 is TGCGCCAGCAGCCAGGCCGACAGTAGCAATCAGCCCCAGCATTTT. The rearrangement uses TRBV4-1 and TRBJ1-5, with D possibly TRBD1 on 5 matching bases. This CDR3 has 15 residues. Trimming cost V 3 bases and J 0 bases, with 9 bases left between them. Germline CDR1 MGHRA, CDR2 YSYEKL.

This clone has only one observation. This chain joins TRBV15 and TRBJ1-1, with 8 bases matching TRBD1. The CDR3 runs 16 residues. The V and J ends lost 4 bases and 0 bases, in that order; junction bases with no gene match: 7. Germline V gene data show CDR1 as LNHNV and CDR2 as YYDKDF (reference sequence). CDR3 sequence reads: CATSTGQGFMNTEAFF. The CDR3 nucleotides are TGTGCCACCAGCACCGGACAGGGCTTCATGAACACTGAAGCTTTCTTT.

This clone came up once. The V call is TRBV19, the J call TRBJ2-7; D perhaps matches TRBD1 (5 bases). The CDR3 is 15 amino acids. Trimming stripped 3 bases from V and 5 bases from J, with 17 bases between. Germline V gene lookup returns CDR1 LNHDA and CDR2 SQIVND (reference sequence). For the CDR3, the DNA is TGTGCCAGTAGTATGCAGGCCAGGGTGGTTCACGAGCAGTACTTC. Amino acids: CASSMQARVVHEQYF.

The V gene is TRBV6-6, the J gene TRBJ1-2; D possibly corresponds to TRBD1 (6 bases). Deletions cut 11 bases from V and 4 bases from J, with 11 bases between. The CDR3 contains 11 residues. Germline CDR1 and CDR2: MNHNY and SVGAGI (reference sequence). The CDR3 DNA reads as TGTGCCGAACAGGGTCCCTATGGCTACACCTTC. Its protein is CAEQGPYGYTF.

This clone was detected only once. The rearrangement joins TRBV27 to TRBJ1-5, with D possibly matching TRBD1 (5 bases). There are 15 residues in the CDR3. Trimming removed 0 bases from V and 4 bases from J, with 10 bases in between. Germline V gives CDR1 MNHEY, CDR2 SMNVEV (reference sequence). The CDR3 coding sequence is TGTGCCAGCAGTTTATCAGGCAGGGCAAATCAGCCCCAGCATTTT. Its protein product is CASSLSGRANQPQHF.

The chain employs TRBV9 and TRBJ1-1, with D hard to call. The V gene's germline CDR1 is SGDLS and CDR2 YYNGEE. V was cut by 0 bases and J by 0 bases, with 9 bases left in between. The CDR3 extends over 15 amino acids. The CDR3 DNA reads TGTGCCAGCAGCGTAGTTACAGCCATGAACACTGAAGCTTTCTTT. Translated: CASSVVTAMNTEAFF. Drawing the rest from reference TRBV9 and TRBJ1-1, the complete variable domain is DSGVTQTPKHLITATGQRVTLRCSPRSGDLSVYWYQQSLDQGLQFLIQYYNGEERAKGNILERFSAQQFPDLHSELNLSSLELGDSALYFCASSVVTAMNTEAFFGQGTRLTVV.

The CDR3 bases are TGTGCCAGCAGATCAGGACAGGTAGGCTCTGAAGCTTTCTTT. The encoded protein is CASRSGQVGSEAFF. V usage is TRBV27 and J usage is TRBJ1-1, with TRBD1 matching over 7 bases. The germline V gene encodes CDR1 MNHEY and CDR2 SMNVEV (reference sequence). V gave up 6 bases and J gave up 6 bases; unmatched junction bases: 10. The CDR3 length is 14 residues.

This chain uses TRBV14 with TRBJ2-7; weak D call: TRBD1 (6 bases). The CDR3 runs 14 residues. The V and J ends lost 4 bases and 3 bases respectively, with 13 bases between them. Germline-derived CDR1 and CDR2 are SGHDN and FVKESK. The CDR3 bases are TGTGCCAGCAGCCCGGGACACCTTCTCTACGAGCAGTACTTC. It codes for CASSPGHLLYEQYF.

This chain links TRBV30 with TRBJ1-1; D ambiguous. The germline V and J ends were trimmed by 2 bases and 3 bases, with 10 bases remaining between them. The CDR3 covers 13 residues. The germline V gene encodes CDR1 GTSNPN and CDR2 SVGIG (reference sequence). DNA for the CDR3: TGTGCCTGGAGTCGGGTGGCGGACACTGAAGCTTTCTTT. Translating gives CAWSRVADTEAFF. The variable domain in full, with the rest retrieved from reference TRBV30 and TRBJ1-1, is SQTIHQWPATLVQPVGSPLSLECTVEGTSNPNLYWYRQAAGRGLQLLFYSVGIGQISSEVPQNLSASRPQDRQFILSSKKLLLSDSGFYLCAWSRVADTEAFFGQGTRLTVV.